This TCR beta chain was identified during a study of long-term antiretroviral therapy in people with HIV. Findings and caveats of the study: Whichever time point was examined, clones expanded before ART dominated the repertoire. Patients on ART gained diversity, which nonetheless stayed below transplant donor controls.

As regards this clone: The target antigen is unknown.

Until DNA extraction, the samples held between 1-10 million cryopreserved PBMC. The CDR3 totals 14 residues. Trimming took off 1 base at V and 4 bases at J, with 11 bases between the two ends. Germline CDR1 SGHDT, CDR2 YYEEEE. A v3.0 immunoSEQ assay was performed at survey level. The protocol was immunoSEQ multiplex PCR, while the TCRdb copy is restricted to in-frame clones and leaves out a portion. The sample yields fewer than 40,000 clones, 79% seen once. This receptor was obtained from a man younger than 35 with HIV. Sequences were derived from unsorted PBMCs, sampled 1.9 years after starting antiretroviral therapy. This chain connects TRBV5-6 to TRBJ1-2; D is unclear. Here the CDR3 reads CASSLSADIYGYTF. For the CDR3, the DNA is TGTGCCAGCAGCTTGTCAGCGGATATCTATGGCTACACCTTC.